These T cell receptor beta chains were read from a single sample in a study. TCRdb passed the RT-PCR reads through MiXCR, listing each CDR3 protein once. There are almost 700,000 distinct CDR3 sequences in the sample; 13% to 15% occur only once, and 3.6% lies in the top ten. The sample consisted of memory CD4+ T cells from blood. The receptors were sampled from a female donor in good health, serving as a healthy control. The CDR3 runs from the conserved cysteine through the conserved F or W. A D gene is named only where the DNA matches it firmly. Clone size appears in some rows only: once, few, many, or a class for an expanded clone.

DNA	CDR3	D	size	V	J
TGTGCCAGCAGTGAATCCTGGGGAGATACGCAGTATTTT	CASSESWGDTQYF	-	-	TRBV6-1	TRBJ2-3
TGTGCCACCAGCAGAGATTTTAGGGGCGAGCAGTACTTC	CATSRDFRGEQYF	-	-	TRBV15	TRBJ2-7
TGTGCCAGCAGTCTGCAAGGGGTGACTGAAGCTTTCTTT	CASSLQGVTEAFF	-	few	TRBV7-9	TRBJ1-1
TGCAGTGCTAGAGGAGGAGCTTTCTTT	CSARGGAFF	-	few	TRBV20-1	TRBJ1-1
TGTGCCAGCAGTGAGATCGCAGGGGGCGGTGAGACCCAGTACTTC	CASSEIAGGGETQYF	TRBD1	few	TRBV2	TRBJ2-5
TGTGCCAGCAGTCCAACGAGGGATAACGAGCAGTACTTC	CASSPTRDNEQYF	-	few	TRBV6-1	TRBJ2-7
TGCAGCGTCGCTTTAGGGACAAATAATTCACCCCTCCACTTT	CSVALGTNNSPLHF	-	many	TRBV29-1	TRBJ1-6
TGCAGTGCTAGAGATGTCCTGACTAGCGGGAGCCAACAAGAGACCCAGTACTTC	CSARDVLTSGSQQETQYF	TRBD2	-	TRBV20-1	TRBJ2-5
TGTGCCACCTCACCCGGGGACACCTTCGGCTATGGCTACACCTTC	CATSPGDTFGYGYTF	-	-	TRBV6-5	TRBJ1-2
TGCAGCGTTGTGTTCGGGGATACGCAGTATTTT	CSVVFGDTQYF	-	many	TRBV29-1	TRBJ2-3
TGCAGCGTCACGACAGACCAAGAGACCCAGTACTTC	CSVTTDQETQYF	-	many	TRBV29-1	TRBJ2-5
TGTGCCAGCAGCACTCAGACAGGGTCCAATTCACCCCTCCACTTT	CASSTQTGSNSPLHF	TRBD1	few	TRBV9	TRBJ1-6
TGCAGTGCTAGAGATCCGGGTTGGAACCGACAGTACTTC	CSARDPGWNRQYF	-	many	TRBV20-1	TRBJ2-7
TGTGCCAGCAGTTTAGGTGCTGGAAACACCATATATTTT	CASSLGAGNTIYF	-	many	TRBV7-9	TRBJ1-3
TGTGCCAGCTCGACCCAGGTCCATAATTCACCCCTCCACTTT	CASSTQVHNSPLHF	-	-	TRBV27	TRBJ1-6
TGTGCCAGCAGCATCGGACAGGCCCAGCCCCAGCATTTT	CASSIGQAQPQHF	TRBD1	few	TRBV7-3	TRBJ1-5
TGTGCAAGAAGACCAGGGACTAGCGGGAGATTAGACGAGAAGTACTTC	CARRPGTSGRLDEKYF	TRBD2	-	TRBV6-2/TRBV6-3	TRBJ2-7
TGCGCCAGCAGCCGGGGACAGTCGAACACTGAAGCTTTCTTT	CASSRGQSNTEAFF	TRBD1	-	TRBV5-1	TRBJ1-1
TGTGCCACCAGTGACGACATAGAGGGCTACACCTTC	CATSDDIEGYTF	-	few	TRBV24-1	TRBJ1-2
TGTGCCAGCAGTCCGCCTAGCGGCCTCACAGATACGCAGTATTTT	CASSPPSGLTDTQYF	TRBD2	many	TRBV28	TRBJ2-3
TGTGCCAGCAGCTTACGCCGTCCGGCTGCCGGGAATGAGCAGTTCTTC	CASSLRRPAAGNEQFF	-	-	TRBV11-2	TRBJ2-1
TGTGCCAGCAGCGTAGGGATAGCGGGAGTGGGCGACATTCAGTACTTC	CASSVGIAGVGDIQYF	TRBD2	-	TRBV9	TRBJ2-4
TGCAGCGTTGGCGCAGGCCGTTCTGGGGCCAACGTCCTGACTTTC	CSVGAGRSGANVLTF	-	-	TRBV29-1	TRBJ2-6
TGCGCCAGCAGCTTAAGTGGGGGAAGCAATCAGCCCCAGCATTTT	CASSLSGGSNQPQHF	-	many	TRBV5-1	TRBJ1-5
TGTGCCAGCTCCCAGGCGGTTTTTAATGAGCAGTTCTTC	CASSQAVFNEQFF	-	few	TRBV6-2/TRBV6-3	TRBJ2-1
TGTGCCAGCAGCGTAGACCCGGGAGTAAGTACAGATACGCAGTATTTT	CASSVDPGVSTDTQYF	-	many	TRBV9	TRBJ2-3
TGTGCCAGCAGCTCCCCGGCTGTAATCTATGGCTACACCTTC	CASSSPAVIYGYTF	-	-	TRBV7-2	TRBJ1-2
TGTGCCAGCAGATCGAACTATGTGGGAAACACCATATATTTT	CASRSNYVGNTIYF	-	-	TRBV6-5	TRBJ1-3
TGTGCCACCAGCAGAGATGGTGGAAGGGGGCACGGCTACACCTTC	CATSRDGGRGHGYTF	TRBD1	few	TRBV15	TRBJ1-2
TGTGCCAGCAGCTTGAGGGACTGGGGCACTGAAGCTTTCTTT	CASSLRDWGTEAFF	-	few	TRBV7-9	TRBJ1-1
TGTGCCAGCAGACCTCGGGTCACAGATACGCAGTATTTT	CASRPRVTDTQYF	-	-	TRBV18	TRBJ2-3
TGTGCCAGCAGCCGACTAGCGGACTCCTACAATGAGCAGTTCTTC	CASSRLADSYNEQFF	TRBD2	-	TRBV28	TRBJ2-1
TGTGCTAGTGGTTTGGTTAAGGGAGCGGGCGGAGCCAAAAACATTCAGTACTTC	CASGLVKGAGGAKNIQYF	-	few	TRBV12-5	TRBJ2-4
TGTGCCAGCACCCCTGTGGGACTCCACGAGCAGTACTTC	CASTPVGLHEQYF	-	few	TRBV5-6	TRBJ2-7
TGTGCCAGCAGCCTACAATCGACAAACGAGCAGTTCTTC	CASSLQSTNEQFF	-	-	TRBV7-9	TRBJ2-1
TGCAGTGCTAGAGGCGATGGGGGGAGGAACGAGCAGTACTTC	CSARGDGGRNEQYF	-	-	TRBV20-1	TRBJ2-7
TGTGCCAGCAGTTGGGTTGGGATCGCAGATACGCAGTATTTT	CASSWVGIADTQYF	-	many	TRBV12-3/TRBV12-4	TRBJ2-3
TGCAGTGTCCTTCGCCAGGTTGGTCAGCCCCAGCATTTT	CSVLRQVGQPQHF	-	many	TRBV20-1	TRBJ1-5
TGCAGTGCTAGAGGCCGGGACAGGGCCGTTCAGCCCCAGCATTTT	CSARGRDRAVQPQHF	TRBD1	-	TRBV20-1	TRBJ1-5
TGCAGTGCTATTCTAGCGGGAGGAGTGCATGAGCAGTTCTTC	CSAILAGGVHEQFF	TRBD2	-	TRBV20-1	TRBJ2-1